The 14 T cell receptor beta chains presented below share a single source sample, sequenced in a study of Ad26.COV2.S vaccination and SARS-CoV-2 variants. Clones were read by immunoSEQ multiplex PCR, and TCRdb kept only the in-frame ones, dropping some. The table lists roughly 510,000 clones, around nine tenths of them singletons, with about 13% in the top ten. Treatment: approximately 18 received Ad26.COV2.S at low or high dose, single or two shots; about five received placebo; per-sample allocation not given. Vaccine and placebo recipients were sampled on day 63 after the first injection. The sample consisted of peripheral blood, taken in a trial of Ad26.COV2.S vaccine versus placebo. The receptors were sampled from a person aged 18-65 years who received the Ad26.COV2.S COVID-19 vaccine or a placebo.

This chain links TRBV5-1 with TRBJ2-5; D uncertain. CDR1 SGHRS and CDR2 YFSETQ come from the germline V gene. This CDR3 region has 12 residues. The ends were cut back, 0 bases at V and 1 base at J, with 1 base in the middle. The CDR3 region is CASSLGQETQYF. The CDR3 nucleotides read TGCGCCAGCAGCTTGGGCCAAGAGACCCAGTACTTC.

This rearrangement joins TRBV18 to TRBJ2-7; D is ambiguous. The ends were cut back, 1 base at V and 2 bases at J, with 15 bases in the middle. Germline lookup yields CDR1 KGHSH and CDR2 LQKENI. This CDR3 is built from 16 residues. The CDR3 DNA reads as TGTGCCAGCTCACCACTTGTTGGGCAGGAGACCTACGAGCAGTACTTC. Residues: CASSPLVGQETYEQYF.

The chain links TRBV11-2 to TRBJ1-1; 8 bases align to TRBD1. Per germline, CDR1 SGHAT and CDR2 FQNNGV. After removal of 1 base from V and 1 base from J, the junction contained 2 bases not matched to a gene. The CDR3 extends over 15 amino acids. In DNA, the CDR3 is TGTGCCAGCAGCTTAGGGACAGGGAGGAACACTGAAGCTTTCTTT. Translation gives CASSLGTGRNTEAFF.

DNA for the CDR3: TGTGCCTGGAGAGGTGGGTCAACCTACGAGCAGTACTTC. Its translation is CAWRGGSTYEQYF. The chain joins TRBV30 to TRBJ2-7; D is unresolved. The CDR3 is 13 residues long. Germline loops: CDR1 GTSNPN, CDR2 SVGIG (reference sequence). Trimming removed 3 bases from V and 2 bases from J, with 11 bases in between. Variable domain in full (rest from reference TRBV30 and TRBJ2-7): SQTIHQWPATLVQPVGSPLSLECTVEGTSNPNLYWYRQAAGRGLQLLFYSVGIGQISSEVPQNLSASRPQDRQFILSSKKLLLSDSGFYLCAWRGGSTYEQYFGPGTRLTVT.

Comment on this clone: The same CDR3 arises from other DNA sequences in this sample as well. The J gene is TRBJ1-5, the V gene TRBV28; 8 nucleotides line up with TRBD1. Germline CDR1 is MDHEN and CDR2 is SYDVKM. This CDR3 has 13 residues. V shed 5 bases and J 6 bases; nucleotides not matched to a gene: 3. The CDR3 sequence: CASSGQGSQPQHF. In nucleotides, the CDR3 is TGTGCCAGCAGTGGACAGGGTTCTCAGCCCCAGCATTTT.

Worth noting for this clone: The identical CDR3 is also encoded by other nucleotide sequences in the sample. The chain joins TRBV18 to TRBJ1-1; perhaps TRBD1 as D (5 bases). Trimming took off 1 base at V and 4 bases at J, with 10 bases between the two ends. From germline, CDR1 is KGHSH and CDR2 LQKENI. The CDR3 contains 14 residues. CDR3 bases: TGTGCCAGCTCACCACGTCAGGGAGGCACTGAAGCTTTCTTT. It yields the protein CASSPRQGGTEAFF.

The genes are TRBV25-1 and TRBJ1-5; no clear D. Trimming left V 6 bases short and J 0 bases short, with 9 bases between. Per germline, CDR1 MGHDK and CDR2 SYGVNS. The CDR3 is made up of 14 amino acids. Here the CDR3 reads CASRSPGSNQPQHF. The CDR3 DNA follows: TGTGCCAGCAGAAGCCCCGGTAGCAATCAGCCCCAGCATTTT.

As for this clone: Other nucleotide sequences in the sample specify the same CDR3. This chain joins TRBV28 and TRBJ2-2; D unresolved. The V end lost 5 bases, the J end lost 4 bases, and 5 bases lay between the germline ends. Germline-derived CDR1 and CDR2 are MDHEN and SYDVKM. The CDR3 totals 12 residues. CDR3 region: CASSLLTGELFF. The DNA of the CDR3 is TGTGCCAGCAGTCTCCTCACCGGGGAGCTGTTTTTT.

The table lists this clone with a count of one. The V and J genes are TRBV19 and TRBJ2-2; no firm D call. Germline values: CDR1 LNHDA, CDR2 SQIVND (reference sequence). This CDR3 region has 12 residues. Trimming pared 7 bases from V and 2 bases from J, leaving 5 bases between. The CDR3: CASNLNTGELFF. The CDR3 DNA sequence: TGTGCCAGTAACCTTAACACCGGGGAGCTGTTTTTT.

The gene calls are TRBV19 and TRBJ1-1; TRBD1 is a possible D gene (5 bases). Per the germline V gene, CDR1 is LNHDA and CDR2 is SQIVND (reference sequence). Trimming shortened V by 9 bases and J by 2 bases, and 19 bases separated the two germline ends. The CDR3 extends over 15 amino acids. In DNA, the CDR3 is TGTGCCAGCACCTCGGGGCAGGCGAAAAACACTGAAGCTTTCTTT. Translation: CASTSGQAKNTEAFF. The full variable domain, rest sourced from reference TRBV19 and TRBJ1-1, is DGGITQSPKYLFRKEGQNVTLSCEQNLNHDAMYWYRQDPGQGLRLIYYSQIVNDFQKGDIAEGYSVSREKKESFPLTVTSAQKNPTAFYLCASTSGQAKNTEAFFGQGTRLTVV.

The chain carries TRBV27 and TRBJ2-5, with 8 bases that match TRBD2. Unmatched junction bases numbered 7, after V lost 7 bases and J lost 3 bases. Germline CDR1 and CDR2: MNHEY and SMNVEV (reference sequence). The CDR3 spans 14 residues. The CDR3 DNA follows: TGTGCCAGCATCTCGGGAGGGCCGGAAGAGACCCAGTACTTC. Protein sequence: CASISGGPEETQYF.

This clone occurred once. The chain links TRBV3-1 (or the pseudogene TRBV3-2) to TRBJ2-5; no definite D call. Germline CDR1 is LGHDT and CDR2 is YNNKEL (reference sequence). The CDR3 has 12 amino acids. Between the trimmed V and J ends, which lost 4 bases and 4 bases, there was a span of 7 bases. The CDR3 reads CASSPSTETQYF. CDR3 in DNA: TGTGCCAGCAGCCCTTCAACAGAGACCCAGTACTTC.

The chain carries TRBV6-2 or TRBV6-3 and TRBJ2-4; 10 nucleotides agree with TRBD1. Trimming cost V 5 bases and J 0 bases; bases outside gene matches: 10. Germline CDR1 is MNHEY and CDR2 is SVGEGT. CDR3 length: 18 residues. This CDR3 reads CASSATGTGVLAKNIQYF. The DNA for the CDR3 is TGTGCCAGCAGTGCCACCGGGACAGGGGTATTAGCCAAAAACATTCAGTACTTC.

The chain combines TRBV6-4 with TRBJ1-2; weak D call: TRBD1 (5 bases). The CDR3 consists of 15 residues. Germline V gives CDR1 MRHNA, CDR2 SNTAGT. Trimming stripped 6 bases from V and 6 bases from J, with 20 bases between. In DNA form, the CDR3 reads TGTGCCAGCAGGGAATACAGGATTAGCGGAGATGGCTACACCTTC. Protein product: CASREYRISGDGYTF.